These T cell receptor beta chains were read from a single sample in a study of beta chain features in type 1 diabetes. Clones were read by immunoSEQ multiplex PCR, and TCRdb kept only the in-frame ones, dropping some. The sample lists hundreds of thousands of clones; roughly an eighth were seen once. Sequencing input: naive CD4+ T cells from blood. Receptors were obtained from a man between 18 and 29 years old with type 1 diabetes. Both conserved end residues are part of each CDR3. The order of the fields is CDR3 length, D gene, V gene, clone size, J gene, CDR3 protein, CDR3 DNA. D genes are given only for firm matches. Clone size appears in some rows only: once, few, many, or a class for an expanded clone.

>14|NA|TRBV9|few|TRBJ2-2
CASSVDLPSGELFF
TGTGCCAGCAGCGTAGACCTGCCCTCCGGGGAGCTGTTTTTT
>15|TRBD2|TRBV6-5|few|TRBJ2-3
CATWEGQHPLDTQYF
TGTGCCACATGGGAGGGCCAGCACCCACTGGATACGCAGTATTTT
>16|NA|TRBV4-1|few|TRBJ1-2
CASSQDSLRRVDGYTF
TGCGCCAGCAGCCAAGACTCTCTTCGGAGGGTTGATGGCTACACCTTC
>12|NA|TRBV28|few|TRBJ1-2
CASTTGSNGYTF
TGTGCCAGTACGACAGGATCCAATGGCTACACCTTC
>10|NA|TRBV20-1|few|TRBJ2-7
CSARAGEQYF
TGCAGTGCTAGAGCGGGAGAGCAGTACTTC
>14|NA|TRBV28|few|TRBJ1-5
CASSQGQLHQPQHF
TGTGCCAGCAGCCAAGGACAGCTGCATCAGCCCCAGCATTTT
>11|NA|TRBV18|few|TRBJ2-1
CASSPSDEQFF
TGTGCCAGCTCACCGTCCGACGAGCAGTTCTTC
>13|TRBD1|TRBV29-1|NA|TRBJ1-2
CSVGTGGNYGYTF
TGCAGCGTTGGAACAGGGGGCAACTATGGCTACACCTTC
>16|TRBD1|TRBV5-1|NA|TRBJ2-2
CASRPQGASHTGELFF
TGCGCCAGCAGACCTCAGGGGGCTTCTCACACCGGGGAGCTGTTTTTT
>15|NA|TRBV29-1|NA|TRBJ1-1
CSVEANGKGNTEAFF
TGCAGCGTTGAAGCGAACGGAAAGGGAAACACTGAAGCTTTCTTT
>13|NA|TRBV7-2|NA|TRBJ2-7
CASSAQVNYEQYF
TGTGCCAGCAGCGCACAGGTTAACTACGAGCAGTACTTC
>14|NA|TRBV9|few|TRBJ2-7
CASSVGQGGYEQYF
TGTGCCAGCAGCGTAGGTCAGGGAGGCTACGAGCAGTACTTC
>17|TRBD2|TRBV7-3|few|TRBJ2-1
CASSPQLLAGGPGEQFF
TGTGCCAGCAGCCCCCAATTACTAGCGGGGGGGCCAGGTGAGCAGTTCTTC
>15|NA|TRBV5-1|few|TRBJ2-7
CASGGKSSTSYEQYF
TGCGCCAGCGGTGGAAAATCTAGCACATCCTACGAGCAGTACTTC
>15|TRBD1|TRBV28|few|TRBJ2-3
CASSPPRQGPDTQYF
TGTGCCAGCAGCCCTCCTAGACAGGGACCAGATACGCAGTATTTT
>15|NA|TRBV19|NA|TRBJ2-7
CATTRTTGTPYEQYF
TGTGCCACTACACGCACCACCGGGACGCCCTACGAGCAGTACTTC
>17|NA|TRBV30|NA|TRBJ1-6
CAWTLDRLSSYNSPLHF
TGTGCCTGGACCCTGGACCGTCTGAGCTCCTATAATTCACCCCTCCACTTT
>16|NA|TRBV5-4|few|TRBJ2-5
CASSLDGGMPQETQYF
TGTGCCAGCAGCTTGGATGGGGGGATGCCTCAAGAGACCCAGTACTTC
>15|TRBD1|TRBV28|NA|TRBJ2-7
CASATPATGFGEQYF
TGTGCCAGTGCTACTCCCGCGACAGGGTTCGGTGAGCAGTACTTC
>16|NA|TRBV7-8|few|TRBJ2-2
CASSVTWGQDTGELFF
TGTGCCAGCAGCGTGACCTGGGGGCAAGACACCGGGGAGCTGTTTTTT
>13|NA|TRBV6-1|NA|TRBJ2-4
CASNTGIINIQYF
TGTGCCAGCAACACAGGGATTATAAACATTCAGTACTTC
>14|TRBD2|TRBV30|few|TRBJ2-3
CAWSVAGGPRTQYF
TGTGCCTGGAGTGTAGCGGGAGGGCCCCGGACGCAGTATTTT
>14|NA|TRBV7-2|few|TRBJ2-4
CASSSELAKNIQYF
TGTGCCAGCAGCAGTGAACTAGCCAAAAACATTCAGTACTTC
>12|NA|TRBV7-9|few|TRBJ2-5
CASSSSQETQYF
TGTGCCAGCAGCTCCAGCCAAGAGACCCAGTACTTC
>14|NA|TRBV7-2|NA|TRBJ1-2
CASSLTNLNYGYTF
TGTGCCAGCAGCTTAACCAACCTGAACTATGGCTACACCTTC
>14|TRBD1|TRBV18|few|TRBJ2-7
CASFTGTGPYEQYF
TGTGCCAGCTTTACCGGGACAGGGCCTTACGAGCAGTACTTC
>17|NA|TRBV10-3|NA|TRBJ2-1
CAISQRTHSGTYNEQFF
TGTGCCATCAGTCAACGAACCCACAGCGGAACCTACAATGAGCAGTTCTTC
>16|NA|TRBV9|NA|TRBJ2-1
CASSVGLPTSYNEQFF
TGTGCCAGCAGCGTAGGACTACCTACCTCCTACAATGAGCAGTTCTTC
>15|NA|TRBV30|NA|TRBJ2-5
CAWSGVGDYQETQYF
TGTGCCTGGAGTGGTGTCGGGGACTACCAAGAGACCCAGTACTTC
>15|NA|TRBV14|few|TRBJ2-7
CASSRAGTSLYEQYF
TGTGCCAGCAGCCGGGCCGGGACTTCTCTTTACGAGCAGTACTTC
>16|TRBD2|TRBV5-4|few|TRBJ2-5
CASSLPGASGVGTQYF
TGTGCCAGCAGCTTACCTGGAGCTAGCGGGGTCGGGACCCAGTACTTC
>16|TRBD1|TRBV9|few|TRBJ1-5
CASSADGGTGGQPQHF
TGTGCCAGCAGCGCCGACGGAGGGACAGGGGGACAGCCCCAGCATTTT
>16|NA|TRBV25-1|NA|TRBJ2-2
CASSDPRTGGTGELFF
TGTGCCAGCAGTGATCCTCGGACTGGGGGGACCGGGGAGCTGTTTTTT
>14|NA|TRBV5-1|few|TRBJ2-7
CASSLDGGSYEQYF
TGCGCCAGCAGCTTGGATGGAGGGTCCTACGAGCAGTACTTC
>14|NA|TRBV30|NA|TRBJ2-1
CARGRAGGPNEQFF
TGTGCTCGGGGGCGGGCAGGAGGCCCCAATGAGCAGTTCTTC
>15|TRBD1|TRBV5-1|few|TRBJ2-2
CASSSGQGLTGELFF
TGCGCCAGCAGCTCAGGACAGGGGCTCACCGGGGAGCTGTTTTTT
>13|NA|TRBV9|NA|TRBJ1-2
CASSTQDRGGYTF
TGTGCCAGCAGCACCCAGGACCGTGGGGGCTACACCTTC
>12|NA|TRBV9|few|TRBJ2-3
CASSQEGDTQYF
TGTGCCAGCAGCCAGGAGGGAGATACGCAGTATTTT
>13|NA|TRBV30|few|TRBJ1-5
CAWSVAENQPQHF
TGTGCCTGGAGTGTAGCTGAAAATCAGCCCCAGCATTTT
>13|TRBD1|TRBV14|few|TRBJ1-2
CASSQDRNYGYTF
TGTGCCAGCAGCCAGGACAGGAACTATGGCTACACCTTC
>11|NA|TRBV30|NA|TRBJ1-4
CAWVTNEKLFF
TGTGCCTGGGTAACTAATGAAAAACTGTTTTTT